These T cell receptor beta chains were read from a single sample in a study of identical twins. TCRdb re-analysed the 5' RACE reads in MiXCR, keeping a single row per CDR3 protein. The data show 200,000 to 250,000 distinct CDR3 sequences, around 6.8% seen once. These data are also associated with another study on yellow fever vaccine responses in identical twins.

Sequenced: memory (CD45RO+) T cells sorted from blood. Every receptor here comes from a woman aged 18-35 years in good health. CDR3s include the opening cysteine and the closing phenylalanine or tryptophan. Fields, in order: J gene, V gene, CDR3 length, D gene, clone size, CDR3 protein, CDR3 DNA. D genes are given only for firm matches. The size field is filled for only some rows; it gives once, few, many or a size class.

TRBJ1-1 | TRBV7-2 | 15 | - | few | CASSLVAGTNTEAFF | TGTGCCAGCAGCTTAGTTGCAGGGACGAACACTGAAGCTTTCTTT
TRBJ2-7 | TRBV27 | 14 | - | once | CASRPSRVGTTWGF | TGTGCCAGCAGACCTTCTCGCGTTGGCACAACTTGGGGTTTC
TRBJ2-1 | TRBV20-1 | 12 | TRBD2 | - | CSALGTNNEQFF | TGCAGTGCACTGGGGACTAACAATGAGCAGTTCTTC
TRBJ1-6 | TRBV12-3/TRBV12-4 | 13 | - | many | CASSLGVVSPLHF | TGTGCCAGCAGTTTGGGAGTGGTTTCACCCCTCCACTTT
TRBJ2-5 | TRBV6-1 | 15 | - | - | CASNLPGGLQETQYF | TGTGCCAGCAATCTACCGGGGGGCCTCCAAGAGACCCAGTACTTC
TRBJ1-5 | TRBV28 | 19 | - | few | CASSLLRTKTGSPGQPQHF | TGTGCCAGCAGTTTACTCCGGACAAAGACAGGTAGTCCAGGTCAGCCCCAGCATTTT
TRBJ1-5 | TRBV9 | 16 | - | many | CASSPEQRIWNQPQHF | TGTGCCAGCAGCCCAGAACAGAGGATTTGGAATCAGCCCCAGCATTTT
TRBJ2-5 | TRBV4-3 | 16 | TRBD1 | few | CASSLTLRGRAETQYF | TGCGCCAGCAGCCTAACCCTCAGGGGGAGAGCAGAGACCCAGTACTTC
TRBJ1-4 | TRBV28 | 12 | - | many | CAARGTNEKLFF | TGTGCCGCCAGGGGAACTAATGAAAAACTGTTTTTT
TRBJ1-2 | TRBV20-1 | 14 | - | few | CSARRSGLKDGYTF | TGCAGTGCTAGAAGGTCAGGTCTGAAGGATGGCTACACCTTC
TRBJ1-1 | TRBV5-1 | 14 | - | many | CASSLEVLTTEAFF | TGCGCCAGCAGCTTGGAGGTCCTGACCACTGAAGCTTTCTTT
TRBJ1-1 | TRBV5-6 | 15 | TRBD1 | many | CASSPQGQGDTEAFF | TGTGCCAGCAGCCCGCAAGGACAGGGGGACACTGAAGCTTTCTTT
TRBJ2-2 | TRBV7-6 | 16 | TRBD1 | once | CASSLGGQGVNGELFF | TGTGCCAGCAGCTTAGGGGGACAGGGTGTGAACGGGGAGCTGTTTTTT
TRBJ2-2 | TRBV7-8 | 14 | - | - | CASSPIGSTGELFF | TGTGCCAGCAGCCCGATAGGGTCCACCGGGGAGCTGTTTTTT
TRBJ1-2 | TRBV29-1 | 12 | - | few | CSVAVRESGYTF | TGCAGCGTTGCGGTTCGTGAGTCAGGCTACACCTTC
TRBJ1-2 | TRBV3-1 | 14 | - | - | CASSRDTVGYGYTF | TGTGCCAGCAGCCGGGACACTGTCGGCTATGGCTACACCTTC
TRBJ2-4 | TRBV15 | 14 | - | many | CATSSGLAKNIQYF | TGTGCCACCAGCAGCGGACTAGCCAAAAACATTCAGTACTTC
TRBJ2-7 | TRBV2 | 11 | - | few | CASALNREQYF | TGTGCCAGCGCGCTAAACCGCGAGCAGTACTTC
TRBJ1-5 | TRBV4-3 | 14 | - | many | CASSQGQGNQPQHF | TGCGCCAGCAGCCAAGGGCAGGGGAATCAGCCCCAGCATTTT
TRBJ1-6 | TRBV6-1 | 15 | - | many | CASSGGTSANSPLHF | TGTGCCAGCAGTGGGGGGACAAGCGCTAATTCACCCCTCCACTTT
TRBJ2-7 | TRBV12-3/TRBV12-4 | 14 | - | few | CASKRLGGSYEQYF | TGTGCCAGCAAACGGCTAGGGGGCTCCTACGAGCAGTACTTC
TRBJ2-3 | TRBV10-1 | 13 | - | - | CASRERHTDTQYF | TGCGCCAGCAGAGAACGGCACACAGATACGCAGTATTTT
TRBJ2-3 | TRBV7-9 | 11 | - | many | CASSFNAARYF | TGTGCCAGCAGCTTCAACGCCGCGAGGTATTTT
TRBJ1-2 | TRBV20-1 | 14 | - | - | CSASDGPRSYGYTF | TGCAGTGCTAGTGATGGGCCGCGGTCCTATGGCTACACCTTC
TRBJ2-7 | TRBV20-1 | 13 | - | many | CSALTGSSYEQYF | TGCAGTGCCCTCACGGGGAGCTCCTACGAGCAGTACTTC
TRBJ2-7 | TRBV10-3 | 11 | - | many | CAIRKGDEQYF | TGTGCCATCAGGAAAGGAGACGAGCAGTACTTC
TRBJ2-1 | TRBV7-2 | 12 | - | - | CASSKTTSVQFF | TGTGCCAGCAGCAAGACGACAAGTGTGCAGTTCTTC
TRBJ2-2 | TRBV11-2 | 12 | - | many | CASSLVGSKGFF | TGTGCCAGCAGCTTAGTTGGCTCTAAGGGGTTTTTT
TRBJ2-5 | TRBV27 | 18 | TRBD2 | few | CASSFTRGLAGGKETQYF | TGTGCCAGCAGTTTTACGCGGGGACTAGCGGGGGGAAAAGAGACCCAGTACTTC
TRBJ2-4 | TRBV29-1 | 13 | - | few | CSGKTGGRNIQYF | TGCAGCGGAAAAACTGGGGGGCGGAACATTCAGTACTTC
TRBJ2-7 | TRBV5-1 | 13 | - | few | CASSRDPTYEQYF | TGCGCCAGCAGCAGGGACCCCACCTACGAGCAGTACTTC
TRBJ2-5 | TRBV12-5 | 16 | TRBD1 | few | CASGLNKTGSAETQYF | TGTGCTAGTGGTTTGAACAAGACAGGGTCGGCAGAGACCCAGTACTTC
TRBJ2-3 | TRBV20-1 | 14 | TRBD1 | - | CSAGDRGGTDTQYF | TGCAGTGCAGGAGACAGGGGTGGCACAGATACGCAGTATTTT